The 25 T cell receptor beta chains below were found in one sample sequenced in a study of control samples from healthy donors and cancer patients (dated by TCRdb to the early 2020s). Library prep was done by the immunoSEQ multiplex PCR assay. Here the immuneACCESS table is served through TCRdb, limited to in-frame sequences with V and J called. Missing clones are a known gap in these copies; in checked studies unresolved V genes cover under half, and the rest lacks a known reason. This sample is represented by 160,000 or so clones; roughly 95% of them were singletons. The top ten hold about 0.94% of the sample. What was sequenced was blood. Receptors originate from a woman under 40 in good health.

The rearrangement links TRBV19 to TRBJ1-1, with unresolved D. Germline CDR1 and CDR2: LNHDA and SQIVND (reference sequence). The CDR3 covers 14 residues. Trimming shortened V by 8 bases and J by 1 base, and 14 bases separated the two germline ends. The CDR3 here is CASRLWARNTEAFF. The CDR3 DNA is TGTGCCAGTCGCCTCTGGGCGAGGAACACTGAAGCTTTCTTT.

The chain has TRBV6-5 and TRBJ2-7; the D is unclear. V was trimmed by 4 bases and J by 3 bases, leaving 16 bases between them. Germline loops: CDR1 MNHEY, CDR2 SVGAGI. The length of the CDR3 is 15 residues. The CDR3 DNA reads TGTGCCAGCAGTTCCCAGAACTATGGATTCTACGAGCAGTACTTC. Its protein product is CASSSQNYGFYEQYF.

The rearrangement joins TRBV5-4 to TRBJ2-1; D gene unclear. The CDR3 consists of 14 residues. The V gene's germline CDR1 is SGHNT and CDR2 YYREEE (reference sequence). V shed 0 bases and J shed 1 base, with 5 bases lying between them. The CDR3 DNA reads TGTGCCAGCAGCTTGGGGGCATCCTACAATGAGCAGTTCTTC. This encodes CASSLGASYNEQFF.

The chain couples TRBV28 to TRBJ2-1; TRBD2 matches at 12 bases. The V gene's germline CDR1 is MDHEN and CDR2 SYDVKM. Unmatched junction bases numbered 8, after V lost 4 bases and J lost 10 bases. The CDR3 runs to 15 residues. The CDR3 sequence: CASSSLLAGGGEQFF. In DNA form, the CDR3 reads TGTGCCAGCAGTTCGTTGCTAGCGGGAGGGGGCGAGCAGTTCTTC.

V usage is TRBV19 and J usage is TRBJ1-1; a weak D match, TRBD1 (6 bases). The CDR3 consists of 14 residues. Germline V gene lookup returns CDR1 LNHDA and CDR2 SQIVND (reference sequence). The germline V and J ends were trimmed by 2 bases and 1 base, with 8 bases remaining between them. This CDR3 is CASSIQGTNTEAFF. The DNA of the CDR3 is TGTGCCAGTAGTATACAGGGGACGAACACTGAAGCTTTCTTT.

J is TRBJ2-3 and V is TRBV27; either TRBD1 or TRBD2 may supply D (6 bases each). The V gene lost 1 base and the J gene lost 1 base, with 12 bases spanning the gap. The germline V gene has CDR1 MNHEY and CDR2 SMNVEV (reference sequence). This CDR3 contains 16 residues. CDR3 in amino acids: CASSLYRGQGTDTQYF. The CDR3 DNA follows: TGTGCCAGCAGTTTATATCGGGGGCAGGGCACAGATACGCAGTATTTT.

The chain recombines TRBV28 with TRBJ1-1, with a possible D match to TRBD1 (6 bases). Germline V gene data show CDR1 as MDHEN and CDR2 as SYDVKM. V lost 4 bases, J lost 9 bases, and 18 bases lay in between. The CDR3 extends over 14 amino acids. CDR3: CASSSLDSRGKAFF. The CDR3 bases are TGTGCCAGCAGTTCCCTGGACAGTCGGGGGAAAGCTTTCTTT.

CDR3 nucleotide sequence: TGTGCCAGCAGTGAGTTAGCCCCAGGACTAGCGGGGGTCGTGGGTGAGCAGTTCTTC. Its translation is CASSELAPGLAGVVGEQFF. The chain employs TRBV6-2 or TRBV6-3 and TRBJ2-1; TRBD2 matches at 13 bases. Trimming cost V 5 bases and J 9 bases; bases outside gene matches: 19. In germline, CDR1 is MNHEY, CDR2 SVGEGT. The CDR3 is 19 amino acids.

This sequence joins TRBV7-3 and TRBJ2-7; TRBD2 matches 10 bases. With V trimmed by 2 bases and J by 4 bases, 2 bases remained unmatched. The CDR3 length is 14 residues. Germline CDR1 and CDR2: SGHTA and FQGTGA. In DNA form, the CDR3 reads TGTGCCAGCAGCTTATCAGCGGGAGGGTACGAGCAGTACTTC. Its translation: CASSLSAGGYEQYF.

This clone appeared a single time. This rearrangement joins TRBV3-1 (or the pseudogene TRBV3-2) to TRBJ2-5; 7 bases are a match to TRBD2. The CDR3 has 14 amino acids. The ends lost 1 base at V and 6 bases at J; junction bases unmatched: 5. Germline V gene data show CDR1 as LGHDT and CDR2 as YNNKEL (reference sequence). The DNA for the CDR3 is TGTGCCAGCAGCCAAGCTAGCGGCTGGAAGACCCAGTACTTC. It specifies CASSQASGWKTQYF.

This CDR3 is CASRYRVMNTEAFF. The CDR3 region has the DNA TGTGCCAGTAGGTACAGGGTAATGAACACTGAAGCTTTCTTT. The chain is built from TRBV19 and TRBJ1-1; a weak D match, TRBD1 (6 bases). There are 14 residues in the CDR3. V gave up 6 bases and J gave up 0 bases, with 11 bases separating them. Germline V gene lookup returns CDR1 LNHDA and CDR2 SQIVND (reference sequence).

This sequence joins TRBV5-6 and TRBJ1-2; D unclear. With 1 base removed from V and 7 bases from J, the gap between germline ends came to 20 bases. There are 16 residues in the CDR3. Germline V gene sequence: CDR1 SGHDT, CDR2 YYEEEE. The CDR3 loop is CASSLRRGVGYGGYTF. The DNA of the CDR3 is TGTGCCAGCAGCTTGCGCCGTGGGGTAGGGTACGGTGGCTACACCTTC.

In its sample, this clone was seen once. The chain uses TRBV7-9 and TRBJ1-2; D remains unclear. The CDR3 has 13 residues. V was trimmed by 3 bases and J by 8 bases, leaving 13 bases between them. Germline CDR1 SEHNR, CDR2 FQNEAQ (reference sequence). The CDR3 sequence is CASSFWGKDGYTF. In DNA form, the CDR3 reads TGTGCCAGCAGCTTTTGGGGAAAAGACGGCTACACCTTC.

This chain uses TRBV4-1 with TRBJ1-1; D possibly corresponds to TRBD1 (5 bases). The length of the CDR3 is 18 residues. The germline V gene encodes CDR1 MGHRA and CDR2 YSYEKL. Trimming shortened V by 5 bases and J by 6 bases, and 28 bases separated the two germline ends. DNA of the CDR3: TGCGCCAGCAGCTCAATCGGGACCCATCGCGGGTTTGGTCCTGAAGCTTTCTTT. Translated: CASSSIGTHRGFGPEAFF.

The gene calls are TRBV12-3 or TRBV12-4 and TRBJ1-2; D is unresolved. CDR3 size: 13 residues. V gave up 6 bases and J gave up 3 bases, with 11 bases separating them. CDR3 in DNA: TGTGCCAGCAGCCGGACCACGCACTATGGCTACACCTTC. Protein: CASSRTTHYGYTF.

V and J are TRBV10-2 and TRBJ1-1; the match to TRBD1 covers 9 bases. The CDR3 consists of 19 residues. V lost 1 base to trimming and J lost 0 bases; unmatched junction nucleotides: 12. Germline CDR1 WSHSY, CDR2 SAAADI. CDR3: CASSEYKIDRGGMNTEAFF. Written as DNA, the CDR3 is TGCGCCAGCAGTGAGTATAAGATCGACAGGGGGGGCATGAACACTGAAGCTTTCTTT.

The V and J genes are TRBV5-4 and TRBJ1-6; D is ambiguous. The CDR3 has 15 residues. V dropped 0 bases and J dropped 5 bases, with 9 bases sitting between them. Germline CDR1 reads SGHNT; CDR2 reads YYREEE (reference sequence). Here the CDR3 reads CASSLGAMDNSPLHF. CDR3 sequence (DNA): TGTGCCAGCAGCTTGGGGGCCATGGATAATTCACCCCTCCACTTT.

This clone was seen a single time. For the CDR3, the DNA is TGTGCCAGCAGTTTAAAGGGGACACTCGGCTACACCTTC. Translation gives CASSLKGTLGYTF. The chain employs TRBV28 and TRBJ1-2, with D possibly TRBD1 on 6 matching bases. Germline loops: CDR1 MDHEN, CDR2 SYDVKM. This CDR3 is 13 amino acids long. V lost 2 bases to trimming and J lost 8 bases, with 12 bases between them.

The V gene is TRBV15, the J gene TRBJ2-3; TRBD1 might be the D (6 bases). Germline V gives CDR1 LNHNV, CDR2 YYDKDF (reference sequence). Trimming pared 2 bases from V and 1 base from J, leaving 16 bases between. The length of the CDR3 is 17 residues. The CDR3 bases are TGTGCCACCAGCAGATATCTCAGGGGCCGGGGCACAGATACGCAGTATTTT. Translating gives CATSRYLRGRGTDTQYF.

The gene calls are TRBV5-1 and TRBJ1-2; 7 bases fit TRBD1. The CDR3 consists of 16 residues. Looked up from germline, CDR1 is SGHRS and CDR2 is YFSETQ. Unmatched junction bases numbered 12, after V lost 0 bases and J lost 7 bases. The DNA of the CDR3 is TGCGCCAGCAGCTTGGACCCCGGGACAGCCCTTTCTGGCTACACCTTC. This translates into CASSLDPGTALSGYTF.

Only one count was recorded for this clone. V and J are TRBV29-1 and TRBJ2-7; the D is unclear. The germline V gene encodes CDR1 SQVTM and CDR2 ANQGSEA. V lost 2 bases to trimming and J lost 0 bases, with 14 bases between them. CDR3 length: 15 residues. The CDR3 is CSVESHRENSYEQYF. For the CDR3, the DNA is TGCAGCGTTGAATCTCACAGAGAAAACTCCTACGAGCAGTACTTC.

The chain carries TRBV14 and TRBJ1-1; D unclear. The ends were cut back, 3 bases at V and 3 bases at J, with 8 bases in the middle. This CDR3 comprises 13 residues. Germline V lookup: CDR1 SGHDN, CDR2 FVKESK. CDR3 loop: CASSQQVHTEAFF. CDR3 sequence (DNA): TGTGCCAGCAGCCAGCAGGTTCACACTGAAGCTTTCTTT.

The J gene is TRBJ1-5, the V gene TRBV5-5, with 7 bases lining up with TRBD1. The CDR3 is made up of 13 amino acids. CDR1 SGHKS and CDR2 YYEKEE come from the germline V gene (reference sequence). With 2 bases clipped from V and 4 bases from J, the junction kept 0 bases outside the gene matches. CDR3 protein: CASSLQGNQPQHF. CDR3 in DNA: TGTGCCAGCAGCTTACAGGGGAATCAGCCCCAGCATTTT.

J is TRBJ1-2 and V is TRBV30; 7 nucleotides agree with TRBD1. This CDR3 is 16 amino acids long. Germline V lookup: CDR1 GTSNPN, CDR2 SVGIG (reference sequence). The V and J ends lost 0 bases and 6 bases, in that order; junction bases with no gene match: 13. CDR3 region: CAWSVGHRGGQNGYTF. The CDR3, as DNA: TGTGCCTGGAGTGTCGGGCACAGGGGCGGCCAGAATGGCTACACCTTC.

The gene calls are TRBV28 and TRBJ2-7; TRBD2 matches at 10 bases. Germline trimming cut 3 bases from V and 5 bases from J; bases unmatched to any gene: 10. In germline, CDR1 is MDHEN, CDR2 SYDVKM. There are 16 residues in the CDR3. For the CDR3, the DNA is TGTGCCAGCAGTTTTTCTAGCGGGAGCACTGGAAACGAGCAGTACTTC. Translated, it gives CASSFSSGSTGNEQYF.